The 13 T cell receptor beta chains listed next were all sequenced from one sample in a study of blood T cells in healthy people across ages. A J-beta primer mix and a sample-barcoded 5' primer were used in a second PCR of roughly 7 to 12 cycles. TCRdb independently ran MiXCR on the 5' RACE reads; one entry per CDR3 protein. The top ten hold around 21% of the sample, which has around 900,000 distinct CDR3 sequences, roughly half seen once. Sequencing was performed on blood. These receptors were obtained from a woman aged 55-69 years in good health.

The chain links TRBV12-3 or TRBV12-4 to TRBJ2-5, with TRBD2 matching 7 bases. The trim removed 4 bases at V and 12 bases at J, leaving 8 bases unmatched. The CDR3 has 12 amino acids. The CDR3 here is CASSYPSGTKYF. CDR3 nucleotide sequence: TGTGCCAGCAGTTACCCTTCCGGGACTAAGTACTTC.

This clonotype was recorded a few times. The chain is built from TRBV4-1 and TRBJ2-3; D perhaps matches TRBD1 (6 bases). The germline CDR1 and CDR2 sequences are MGHRA and YSYEKL. This CDR3 contains 14 residues. The V end lost 4 bases, the J end lost 1 base, and 9 bases lay between the germline ends. DNA of the CDR3: TGCGCCAGCAGCCGGGGGCTCCGCACAGATACGCAGTATTTT. Amino acids: CASSRGLRTDTQYF.

The count of this clonotype is one. This chain joins TRBV6-6 and TRBJ2-5; tentatively, D is TRBD2 (5 bases). Germline V gives CDR1 MNHNY, CDR2 SVGAGI (reference sequence). Trimming removed 6 bases at V and 3 bases at J, with 14 bases between. The CDR3 spans 14 residues. The CDR3 here is CASSKERRKETQYF. DNA of the CDR3: TGTGCCAGCAGCAAAGAGCGGAGGAAAGAGACCCAGTACTTC.

The chain links TRBV7-9 to TRBJ1-2; D perhaps matches TRBD1 (5 bases). Germline V gives CDR1 SEHNR, CDR2 FQNEAQ (reference sequence). The V and J ends lost 1 base and 3 bases respectively, with 18 bases between them. The CDR3 is 17 amino acids. The CDR3 reads CASSLGDQASSYYGYTF. Here the CDR3 DNA reads TGTGCCAGCAGCTTAGGGGACCAGGCGTCGAGTTACTATGGCTACACCTTC. Based on the CDR3 plus reference TRBV7-9 and TRBJ1-2, the full variable domain is DTGVSQNPRHKITKRGQNVTFRCDPISEHNRLYWYRQTLGQGPEFLTYFQNEAQLEKSRLLSDRFSAERPKGSFSTLEIQRTEQGDSAMYLCASSLGDQASSYYGYTFGSGTRLTVV.

This clonotype turned up a few times. The V and J genes are TRBV2 and TRBJ2-3, with 8 bases matching TRBD2. CDR3 length: 17 residues. V lost 6 bases, J lost 4 bases, and 15 bases stayed unmatched. CDR1 is SNHLY, CDR2 FYNNEI, per germline. CDR3 coding DNA: TGTGCCAGCAGCGAATTGCCAGAGCGGGAGTATGCAGATACGCAGTATTTT. Amino acids: CASSELPEREYADTQYF.

The CDR3 DNA reads TGTGCCAGCAGTCCGGGACAGGGGATGGTAAAACTGTTTTTT. Translating gives CASSPGQGMVKLFF. The rearrangement joins TRBV25-1 to TRBJ1-4, with 10 nucleotides matching TRBD1. V trimming: 5 bases; J trimming: 10 bases; junction bases outside the gene matches: 7. This CDR3 has 14 amino acids. From germline, CDR1 is MGHDK and CDR2 SYGVNS. Combining the CDR3 with reference TRBV25-1 and TRBJ1-4 gives the whole variable domain EADIYQTPRYLVIGTGKKITLECSQTMGHDKMYWYQQDPGMELHLIHYSYGVNSTEKGDLSSESTVSRIRTEHFPLTLESARPSHTSQYLCASSPGQGMVKLFFGSGTQLSVL.

This clonotype was recorded a few times. The genes are TRBV15 and TRBJ2-7, with D possibly being TRBD1 (5 bases). Trimming stripped 3 bases from V and 0 bases from J, with 12 bases between. Germline V gives CDR1 LNHNV, CDR2 YYDKDF (reference sequence). The CDR3 is 15 residues long. This chain's CDR3 is CATSSRDYGSYEQYF. CDR3 nucleotide sequence: TGTGCCACCAGCAGCAGGGATTACGGCTCCTACGAGCAGTACTTC.

The chain joins TRBV20-1 to TRBJ2-1, with D uncertain. Trimming left V 4 bases short and J 8 bases short, with 9 bases between. CDR3 size: 11 residues. The germline V gene encodes CDR1 DFQATT and CDR2 SNEGSKA (reference sequence). For the CDR3, the DNA is TGCAGTGCTACGCTGATGGATGAGCAGTTCTTC. Amino acid sequence: CSATLMDEQFF.

The V call is TRBV20-1, the J call TRBJ2-1; TRBD2 matches at 7 bases. Germline CDR1 and CDR2: DFQATT and SNEGSKA (reference sequence). The CDR3 consists of 16 residues. After removal of 0 bases from V and 2 bases from J, the junction contained 7 bases not matched to a gene. The CDR3 sequence is CSARDIAGAAYNEQFF. The CDR3 DNA sequence: TGCAGTGCTAGAGATATTGCGGGAGCGGCCTACAATGAGCAGTTCTTC.

The chain has TRBV27 and TRBJ2-1; 9 bases are shared with TRBD2. The germline gives CDR1 MNHEY, CDR2 SMNVEV (reference sequence). This CDR3 is 16 amino acids long. The V gene end was trimmed by 7 bases and the J gene end by 9 bases; junction bases not matched to a gene: 16. DNA for the CDR3: TGTGCCAGCATCGCGTCTAGCGGGGAGTTCGTCCTTGAGCAGTTCTTC. This translates into CASIASSGEFVLEQFF.

This clonotype was recorded only once. The rearrangement links TRBV20-1 to TRBJ1-2; D ambiguous. Deletions cut 3 bases from V and 7 bases from J, with 18 bases between. Germline V CDR1 and CDR2: DFQATT, SNEGSKA (reference sequence). This CDR3 region has 14 residues. The CDR3 protein is CSASRRSWSGGYTF. For the CDR3, the DNA is TGCAGTGCTAGTAGGCGCTCCTGGAGTGGTGGCTACACCTTC.

This clonotype was recorded a few times. At one boundary the junction diverges from the germline segment, which might be a read error. The gene calls are TRBV5-6 and TRBJ2-7; D gene ambiguous. The CDR3 contains 11 residues. Germline CDR1 and CDR2: SGHDT and YYEEEE. The CDR3 nucleotides read TGTGCCAGCATCTTGGGCTACGAGCAGTACTTC. Its translation: CASILGYEQYF.

There are a few counts of this clonotype. The rearrangement uses TRBV6-2 or TRBV6-3 and TRBJ2-7; D remains unclear. Germline CDR1 reads MNHEY; CDR2 reads SVGEGT. Trimming removed 5 bases at V and 6 bases at J, with 14 bases between. This CDR3 contains 13 residues. Written as DNA, the CDR3 is TGTGCCAGCAGTCTCGGTCGCGTTGGCGAGCAGTACTTC. This gives the protein CASSLGRVGEQYF.